This T cell receptor (beta chain) stems from a study of blood T cell repertoires in COVID-19. Study-wide context: T cells, B-cell-depleted T cells, or PBMCs provided the cDNA or gDNA that served as material.

This clone was seen once. Original data processing: From reference gene primer amplification, estimates of nucleated cell counts were derived. Produced via immunoSEQ multiplex PCR; TCRdb's table is partial and in-frame only. That table gives V, J and clone size, and the DNA gave D and trimming. The sample has 250,000 or so clones; around 83% are singletons. The CDR3 is 14 amino acids. The germline V gene has CDR1 MNHEY and CDR2 SVGAGI. J was trimmed by 7 bases and V by 6 bases; bases with no gene match: 4. This clonotype was sampled from a middle-aged woman who had recovered from COVID-19. The genes are TRBV6-5 and TRBJ1-4, with TRBD1 identical over 11 bases. Sequencing input: peripheral blood. The CDR3 nucleotides are TGTGCCAGCAGGGGACAGGGGGGGGGTGAAAAACTGTTTTTT. Translation gives CASRGQGGGEKLFF.